Shown below are 23 T cell receptor beta chains from a single sample sequenced in a study of T-cell reconstitution after alpha-beta-depleted transplantation in children. It was with unique molecular identifiers that the TCRbeta library was prepared. One entry per CDR3 protein, called by TCRdb with MiXCR from the PCR reads. Counted here are 84,000 or so distinct CDR3 sequences, roughly a sixth occurring once; the ten biggest clones make up around a fifth. This specimen was PBMCs, mostly from graft donor cells, taken 180 days after TCRalphabeta/CD19-depleted stem cell transplant. These receptors all stem from a male patient aged 2 to 9 who had a stem cell transplant for acute lymphoblastic leukemia, so the T cells may come from the graft donor.

This clonotype turned up a few times. The chain has TRBV5-5 and TRBJ1-3, with D unresolved. V shed 1 base and J shed 0 bases, with 8 bases lying between them. Germline V gene sequence: CDR1 SGHKS, CDR2 YYEKEE (reference sequence). This CDR3 contains 15 residues. The CDR3 is CASSLQMSSGNTIYF. CDR3 bases: TGTGCCAGCAGCTTGCAGATGAGCTCTGGAAACACCATATATTTT.

In its sample, this clonotype was seen a few times. This rearrangement joins TRBV29-1 to TRBJ1-2; 7 bases align to TRBD1. Trimming removed 0 bases from V and 4 bases from J; junction bases left unmatched: 2. Germline V gene sequence: CDR1 SQVTM, CDR2 ANQGSEA. The CDR3 is made up of 13 amino acids. The CDR3 reads CSVEDRGAYGYTF. In DNA, the CDR3 is TGCAGCGTTGAAGACAGGGGGGCCTATGGCTACACCTTC. Using reference TRBV29-1 and TRBJ1-2 for the parts outside the CDR3, the full variable domain is SAVISQKPSRDICQRGTSLTIQCQVDSQVTMMFWYRQQPGQSLTLIATANQGSEATYESGFVIDKFPISRPNLTFSTLTVSNMSPEDSSIYLCSVEDRGAYGYTFGSGTRLTVV.

J is TRBJ1-2 and V is TRBV6-1, with D hard to call. Germline lookup yields CDR1 MNHNS and CDR2 SASEGT. Trimming removed 5 bases from V and 3 bases from J, with 28 bases in between. The CDR3 consists of 19 residues. CDR3 nucleotide sequence: TGTGCCAGCAGTCCAGACCCAGTCCGGTGGTCGATGTGGGACTATGGCTACACCTTC. This translates into CASSPDPVRWSMWDYGYTF.

Many counts were recorded for this clonotype. The chain is built from TRBV7-6 and TRBJ2-2; no reliable D call. CDR3 length: 13 amino acids. CDR1 is SGHVS, CDR2 FNYEAQ, per germline. The germline V and J ends were trimmed by 4 bases and 6 bases, with 9 bases remaining between them. CDR3 DNA sequence: TGTGCCAGCAGCTGGGGTGGTCCCGGGGAGCTGTTTTTT. Translating gives CASSWGGPGELFF.

The chain links TRBV7-9 to TRBJ2-1, with D possibly TRBD2 on 6 matching bases. The CDR3 runs to 13 residues. Germline CDR1 SEHNR, CDR2 FQNEAQ (reference sequence). Trimming took off 4 bases at V and 3 bases at J, with 7 bases between the two ends. The CDR3, as DNA: TGTGCCAGCAGCTCGGGACTCTACAATGAGCAGTTCTTC. Translating gives CASSSGLYNEQFF. Complete variable domain (other parts from reference TRBV7-9 and TRBJ2-1): DTGVSQNPRHKITKRGQNVTFRCDPISEHNRLYWYRQTLGQGPEFLTYFQNEAQLEKSRLLSDRFSAERPKGSFSTLEIQRTEQGDSAMYLCASSSGLYNEQFFGPGTRLTVL.

This clonotype was recorded at least ten times. The V gene is TRBV20-1, the J gene TRBJ2-1, with TRBD2 identical over 8 bases. Germline lookup yields CDR1 DFQATT and CDR2 SNEGSKA (reference sequence). The CDR3 loop spans 14 amino acids. V lost 3 bases, J lost 3 bases, and 4 bases stayed unmatched. The CDR3 loop is CSARWAGGYNEQFF. The CDR3 nucleotides read TGCAGTGCTAGGTGGGCGGGGGGCTACAATGAGCAGTTCTTC.

The chain recombines TRBV11-2 with TRBJ2-7, with TRBD1 matching 8 bases. V lost 0 bases, J lost 0 bases, and 13 bases stayed unmatched. This CDR3 region has 19 residues. Germline V gene sequence: CDR1 SGHAT, CDR2 FQNNGV. For the CDR3, the DNA is TGTGCCAGCAGCTTAGACCAATCGGGCAGGGGGCCTGTCTCCTACGAGCAGTACTTC. Translation gives CASSLDQSGRGPVSYEQYF.

The chain uses TRBV3-1 and TRBJ2-3; 7 bases line up with TRBD2. J gave up 6 bases and V 0 bases, and 12 bases lay outside the gene matches. CDR1 and CDR2 (germline): LGHDT, YNNKEL (reference sequence). The CDR3 spans 17 residues. This CDR3 reads CASSQESRGGLMDTQYF. As DNA, the CDR3 is TGTGCCAGCAGCCAAGAAAGTCGGGGAGGGCTCATGGATACGCAGTATTTT.

This chain links TRBV5-4 with TRBJ1-1; possible D gene TRBD1, 6 bases. Trimming left V 2 bases short and J 12 bases short, with 11 bases between. The CDR3 covers 11 residues. Germline assignment: CDR1 SGHNT and CDR2 YYREEE (reference sequence). The CDR3 reads CASSFSGVPFF. CDR3 DNA: TGTGCCAGCAGCTTCTCAGGGGTACCTTTCTTT.

The chain joins TRBV6-2 or TRBV6-3 to TRBJ2-5, with TRBD1 identical over 10 bases. The CDR3 contains 15 residues. Germline V gives CDR1 MNHEY, CDR2 SVGEGT. V lost 5 bases, J lost 4 bases, and 7 bases stayed unmatched. The CDR3 region is CASSPLGQGRETQYF. The CDR3 DNA reads as TGTGCCAGCAGTCCCTTGGGACAGGGGAGAGAGACCCAGTACTTC.

This chain joins TRBV24-1 and TRBJ2-2, with D possibly matching TRBD1 (5 bases). V lost 7 bases and J 4 bases, leaving 12 bases between the germline ends. This CDR3 is 14 amino acids long. CDR1 is KGHDR, CDR2 SFDVKD, per germline. The CDR3: CATSSGRRTGELFF. CDR3 nucleotides: TGTGCCACCAGCTCAGGGCGGCGCACCGGGGAGCTGTTTTTT.

This clonotype was recorded at least ten times. This chain uses TRBV5-1 with TRBJ1-4; TRBD1 might be the D (5 bases). V was cut by 4 bases and J by 3 bases, with 13 bases left in between. Germline lookup yields CDR1 SGHRS and CDR2 YFSETQ. The CDR3 is 15 residues long. The CDR3 DNA is TGCGCCAGCAGCAGGGTGGGGGATGCTAATGAAAAACTGTTTTTT. This encodes CASSRVGDANEKLFF. Together with reference TRBV5-1 and TRBJ1-4, the CDR3 gives the full variable domain: KAGVTQTPRYLIKTRGQQVTLSCSPISGHRSVSWYQQTPGQGLQFLFEYFSETQRNKGNFPGRFSGRQFSNSRSEMNVSTLELGDSALYLCASSRVGDANEKLFFGSGTQLSVL.

The rearrangement links TRBV20-1 to TRBJ2-7, with TRBD1 matching 9 bases. Germline assignment: CDR1 DFQATT and CDR2 SNEGSKA (reference sequence). With V trimmed by 6 bases and J by 3 bases, 15 bases remained unmatched. CDR3 length equals 16 residues. The CDR3 nucleotides read TGCAGTGCCAGGACCGGACAGGGGATCTTAATCTACGAGCAGTACTTC. As protein: CSARTGQGILIYEQYF.

This clonotype was detected a few times. V and J are TRBV5-1 and TRBJ2-7, with D unresolved. Germline V gene lookup returns CDR1 SGHRS and CDR2 YFSETQ. The CDR3 covers 14 residues. Trimming stripped 1 base from V and 0 bases from J, with 8 bases between. In DNA, the CDR3 is TGCGCCAGCAGCTTGTTAGGGCACTCCTACGAGCAGTACTTC. It is translated as CASSLLGHSYEQYF.

This clonotype was detected only a few times. The chain combines TRBV5-1 with TRBJ2-7; 9 nucleotides match TRBD1. Germline V lookup: CDR1 SGHRS, CDR2 YFSETQ. J was trimmed by 4 bases and V by 9 bases; bases with no gene match: 8. CDR3 length equals 13 residues. This CDR3 reads CATGRDREYEQYF. CDR3 nucleotides: TGCGCCACAGGACGGGACAGGGAATACGAGCAGTACTTC.

This clonotype was counted only a few times. This chain uses TRBV20-1 with TRBJ1-4; 8 bases agree with TRBD1. This CDR3 region has 14 residues. Trimming removed 2 bases from V and 6 bases from J; junction bases left unmatched: 5. Germline V gene sequence: CDR1 DFQATT, CDR2 SNEGSKA (reference sequence). The CDR3 DNA follows: TGCAGTGCTAGAATGGCGACAGGGGATGAAAAACTGTTTTTT. Translation: CSARMATGDEKLFF.

This clonotype has just a few counts. This rearrangement joins TRBV7-9 to TRBJ2-7; weak D call: TRBD2 (7 bases). CDR1 SEHNR and CDR2 FQNEAQ come from the germline V gene (reference sequence). The CDR3 is 14 amino acids. V was trimmed by 3 bases and J by 2 bases, leaving 11 bases between them. The chain's CDR3 is CASSFRGAPYEQYF. The CDR3, as DNA: TGTGCCAGCAGCTTTCGGGGGGCCCCCTACGAGCAGTACTTC. The complete variable domain, with remaining parts taken from reference TRBV7-9 and TRBJ2-7, reads DTGVSQNPRHKITKRGQNVTFRCDPISEHNRLYWYRQTLGQGPEFLTYFQNEAQLEKSRLLSDRFSAERPKGSFSTLEIQRTEQGDSAMYLCASSFRGAPYEQYFGPGTRLTVT.

A few counts support this clonotype. This chain joins TRBV20-1 and TRBJ1-6; D unclear. The CDR3 has 17 amino acids. V lost 5 bases and J 3 bases, leaving 20 bases between the germline ends. Germline CDR1 and CDR2: DFQATT and SNEGSKA (reference sequence). CDR3 DNA sequence: TGCAGTGCTTGCCCTATCCCCCCCGGGAACTATAATTCACCCCTCCACTTT. This translates into CSACPIPPGNYNSPLHF.

V and J are TRBV5-1 and TRBJ2-6; D remains unclear. V lost 0 bases and J 0 bases, leaving 7 bases between the germline ends. CDR3 length: 16 amino acids. Germline V CDR1 and CDR2: SGHRS, YFSETQ. The CDR3 loop reads CASSLVGGSGANVLTF. CDR3 nucleotides: TGCGCCAGCAGCTTGGTGGGTGGCTCTGGGGCCAACGTCCTGACTTTC. Complete variable domain (other parts from reference TRBV5-1 and TRBJ2-6): KAGVTQTPRYLIKTRGQQVTLSCSPISGHRSVSWYQQTPGQGLQFLFEYFSETQRNKGNFPGRFSGRQFSNSRSEMNVSTLELGDSALYLCASSLVGGSGANVLTFGAGSRLTVL.

This clonotype was seen more than once but under ten times. The J gene is TRBJ2-7, the V gene TRBV3-1; D may be TRBD1 (6 bases). Germline assignment: CDR1 LGHDT and CDR2 YNNKEL (reference sequence). Deletions cut 4 bases from V and 5 bases from J, with 18 bases between. The CDR3 spans 15 residues. The CDR3 spells CASSPGLAGVNEQYF. The CDR3 DNA follows: TGTGCCAGCAGCCCGGGCCTCGCAGGGGTCAACGAGCAGTACTTC.

V usage is TRBV27 and J usage is TRBJ1-1, with D unresolved. The CDR3 has 14 amino acids. The V gene's germline CDR1 is MNHEY and CDR2 SMNVEV (reference sequence). Trimming removed 3 bases from V and 3 bases from J, with 11 bases in between. The CDR3 DNA reads as TGTGCCAGCAGTTTTAATCCGAGGGACACTGAAGCTTTCTTT. It codes for CASSFNPRDTEAFF.

This clonotype was seen only a few times. V usage is TRBV7-6 and J usage is TRBJ2-7; 7 positions agree with TRBD2. Per germline, CDR1 SGHVS and CDR2 FNYEAQ. The V segment lost 2 bases and the J segment 0 bases; nucleotides outside the gene matches: 10. The length of the CDR3 is 17 residues. CDR3 sequence: CASSLIPWEGNSYEQYF. The CDR3 bases are TGTGCCAGCAGCTTAATTCCTTGGGAGGGGAACTCCTACGAGCAGTACTTC.

The table lists this clonotype with a few counts. The chain links TRBV4-1 to TRBJ1-5; 7 nucleotides align to TRBD1. The V gene end was trimmed by 5 bases and the J gene end by 5 bases; junction bases not matched to a gene: 9. CDR3 size: 15 residues. In germline, CDR1 is MGHRA, CDR2 YSYEKL. The CDR3 reads CASSESRDRDQPQHF. Here the CDR3 DNA reads TGCGCCAGCAGCGAATCCCGGGACAGAGATCAGCCCCAGCATTTT.